This entry describes one TCR beta chain. Its antigen is as yet unknown. This sample was taken from a study of siplizumab effects on memory and regulatory T cells. V shed 3 bases, J shed 4 bases, and the junction held 7 bases outside the gene matches. CDR1 and CDR2 from the germline V gene are SGHAT and FQDESV (reference sequence). This CDR3 has 16 residues. Assay: immunoSEQ multiplex PCR; the TCRdb copy retains only in-frame clones and omits some. The sample carries 100,000 or so clones, about 91% recorded once. General study findings and limits: Naive T cell populations appeared to exhibit greater diversity than memory cells and appeared to be major alloresponse contributors. In siplizumab conditions, mappable alloreactive CD4+ clones averaged roughly 64% Treg-derived, against approximately 27% in controls. Siplizumab cultures yielded proliferating Tregs whose suppressive function was not confirmed.

The source of this sequence is a human donor in good health. Sequenced sample: Tregs sorted from blood. The chain recombines TRBV11-1 with TRBJ2-7; 12 bases are shared with TRBD2. In DNA, the CDR3 is TGTGCCAGCAGCTTCCAGCCTCTAGCGGGAGGGTACGAGCAGTACTTC. Translation: CASSFQPLAGGYEQYF.